Here is one T cell receptor (beta chain) with its context. The specificity of this receptor is unknown. Within one base of it there is no much larger clone, and no base qualities were kept. The germline V gene (reference sequence) specifies GTSNPN as CDR1 and SVGIG as CDR2. V loses 0 bases of germline sequence and J loses 4 bases, and the interval between the two ends is 7 bases. The CDR3 runs 13 residues from the cysteine to the phenylalanine. Only the CDR3 region is kept as DNA, spanning 39 bases read in frame from base 1. Enrolling through a virtual design, the prospective study's participants ranged in age from roughly 18 to 90 years and lived across about two dozen United States geographic areas. To assign participants to cohorts, the prospective study relied on clinical history that participants themselves reported in a screening survey and a study questionnaire. Each participant in the prospective study had whole blood, serum and a nasopharyngeal or oropharyngeal swab collected by mobile phlebotomists. Over a roughly two-month period, participants in the prospective study had the option of providing additional blood draws and questionnaires. Before DNA extraction, blood samples from the prospective study were shipped at room temperature or frozen.

TCRbeta CDR3 regions were amplified from genomic DNA using the immunoSEQ Assay, a bias-controlled multiplex PCR. Per the authors' processing: The number of nucleated cells in each sample was estimated by amplification of reference gene primers within the assay. To quantify the absolute abundance of each unique TCRbeta CDR3 rearrangement, sequence reads were collapsed and filtered. For each sample, productive Simpson clonality was calculated as the square root of Simpson's diversity index across productive rearrangements. Here the immuneACCESS table is served through TCRdb, limited to in-frame sequences with V and J called. Missing clones are a known gap in these copies; in checked studies unresolved V genes cover under half, and the rest lacks a known reason. V and J calls and clone size follow that table, whereas D and trimming were derived from the DNA. This sample lists approximately 53,000 clones; approximately 78% were detected once. Roughly 6% of the sample is taken by the ten largest.

This sample is drawn from a study of blood T cell repertoires in COVID-19 (dated by TCRdb to 2020 to 2022). As for the study more broadly: Collaborator samples came from the United States, Italy and Spain and covered acute and convalescent phases of COVID-19. HLA class I and class II types, where available, came from metadata supplied by the sample provider rather than from assay-based typing. The repertoires were released in a freely available public database meant as a resource for research on the immune response to SARS-CoV-2. Subjects who had been exposed to COVID-19, were actively infected with it, or had recovered from it provided the deeply sampled blood TCRbeta repertoires that made up the dataset. A de-identified subject ID, COVID-19 status, age in years and sex were almost always included in the sample metadata. The prospective study material was composed of cDNA or gDNA derived from T cells, B-cell-depleted T cells, or PBMCs. The samples were drawn from the first 160 participants of the ongoing ImmuneRACE study and from 950 to 1,500 subjects provided by 6 global collaborators. Broader findings and caveats from the paper: Clinical and demographic metadata were provided uncurated, with the amount varying by source and participant.

Sequenced: PBMCs or T cells enriched from blood (not recorded which). The V gene is TRBV30 and the J gene is TRBJ1-3; possibly the D gene is TRBD1, per 5 matching bases. The clonotype was recovered from a woman between 50 and 59 years old with acute COVID-19. The DNA sequence is given as TGTGCCTGGAGTGTTGGGGCAGGAAACACCATATATTTT. Translated, it reads CAWSVGAGNTIYF. Joined to the reference TRBV30 and TRBJ1-3 proteins, this CDR3 gives the full variable domain: SQTIHQWPATLVQPVGSPLSLECTVEGTSNPNLYWYRQAAGRGLQLLFYSVGIGQISSEVPQNLSASRPQDRQFILSSKKLLLSDSGFYLCAWSVGAGNTIYFGEGSWLTVV.